A single sample gave rise to the 21 T cell receptor beta chains below, sequenced in a study of T cells in Graves' hyperthyroidism and ophthalmopathy. It was RNA transcripts that yielded the amplified TCR beta CDR3 regions. A set of HTBI primers served as the primers for a first-round RT-PCR of the TCR CDR3. Using its own MiXCR run on the multiplex PCR reads, TCRdb lists one record per CDR3 protein. The table includes some 490,000 distinct CDR3 sequences, 15% to 20% detected once. The sample taken for sequencing was blood. Every receptor here comes from a woman in her 30s with Graves' ophthalmopathy.

This clonotype was picked up a small number of times. The chain links TRBV20-1 to TRBJ2-1, with 10 nucleotides matching TRBD2. CDR3 length equals 17 residues. J was trimmed by 4 bases and V by 5 bases; bases with no gene match: 14. Germline V gene lookup returns CDR1 DFQATT and CDR2 SNEGSKA (reference sequence). CDR3: CSAGGLTAGGGYNEQFF. CDR3 coding DNA: TGCAGTGCTGGGGGTTTGACAGCGGGAGGGGGTTACAATGAGCAGTTCTTC.

This clonotype was picked up a small number of times. CDR3 residues: CASSQGGTQYF. DNA for the CDR3: TGTGCCAGCAGCCAAGGGGGTACGCAGTATTTT. The genes are TRBV3-1 and TRBJ2-3; D call uncertain. The length of the CDR3 is 11 residues. V lost 1 base and J 8 bases, leaving 4 bases between the germline ends. The germline V gene encodes CDR1 LGHDT and CDR2 YNNKEL (reference sequence).

This clonotype was detected ten times or more. The rearrangement links TRBV4-3 to TRBJ2-2; D unresolved. Germline V lookup: CDR1 LGHNA, CDR2 YSLEER. Trimming stripped 0 bases from V and 7 bases from J, with 6 bases between. The CDR3 is 13 amino acids. The CDR3 DNA reads TGCGCCAGCAGCCAAGATCGAAGCGGGGAGCTGTTTTTT. It translates to CASSQDRSGELFF.

This clonotype was picked up a small number of times. This chain connects TRBV7-9 to TRBJ2-7; TRBD2 agrees at 8 bases. This CDR3 spans 15 amino acids. V dropped 1 base and J dropped 4; count of bases not matched to a gene: 6. Germline V gene data show CDR1 as SEHNR and CDR2 as FQNEAQ (reference sequence). The CDR3 DNA reads as TGTGCCAGCAGCTTAGAAGGGAGCGGGAGATACGAGCAGTACTTC. This sequence encodes CASSLEGSGRYEQYF. The whole variable domain, remainder taken from reference TRBV7-9 and TRBJ2-7, is DTGVSQNPRHKITKRGQNVTFRCDPISEHNRLYWYRQTLGQGPEFLTYFQNEAQLEKSRLLSDRFSAERPKGSFSTLEIQRTEQGDSAMYLCASSLEGSGRYEQYFGPGTRLTVT.

The table lists this clonotype with a few counts. The chain couples TRBV12-5 to TRBJ2-1; 7 positions agree with TRBD2. The CDR3 has 16 residues. Looked up from germline, CDR1 is LGHNT and CDR2 is FRNRAP. V lost 3 bases and J lost 7; bases outside the gene matches: 12. In nucleotides, the CDR3 is TGTGCTAGTGGTTTCACGGGACTAAAAATAGGGAATGAGCAGTTCTTC. Translating it yields CASGFTGLKIGNEQFF.

V and J are TRBV10-2 and TRBJ2-3; 9 positions agree with TRBD2. CDR3 length: 15 amino acids. Germline-derived CDR1 and CDR2 are WSHSY and SAAADI. The trim removed 7 bases at V and 11 bases at J, leaving 16 bases unmatched. The CDR3 nucleotides are TGCGCCAGCACTCAACCCGCTAGCGGGGCGCCGAAGCAGTATTTT. Protein product: CASTQPASGAPKQYF.

This clonotype was found many times. Written as DNA, the CDR3 is TGTGCCAGCAGCCAAGTTGCGCGGGAGCAGTACTTC. Its protein is CASSQVAREQYF. The genes are TRBV3-1 and TRBJ2-7; D is unresolved. V was shortened by 1 base and J by 7 bases, with 8 bases between the two germline ends. This CDR3 is built from 12 residues. The V gene's germline CDR1 is LGHDT and CDR2 YNNKEL (reference sequence).

This clonotype was counted between two and nine times. The chain employs TRBV9 and TRBJ1-1; D may be TRBD1 (5 bases). Germline CDR1 is SGDLS and CDR2 is YYNGEE. Trimming shortened V by 4 bases and J by 4 bases, and 17 bases separated the two germline ends. The CDR3 runs 15 residues. CDR3 sequence (DNA): TGTGCCAGCAGCCCCCACTCGGGGACGGCCACTGAAGCTTTCTTT. Protein: CASSPHSGTATEAFF.

This clonotype was detected many times. The chain links TRBV4-3 to TRBJ1-3; D remains unclear. The germline V and J ends were trimmed by 1 base and 0 bases, with 4 bases remaining between them. Germline V CDR1 and CDR2: LGHNA, YSLEER. The CDR3 length is 14 residues. CDR3 nucleotides: TGCGCCAGCAGCCAAGGAAACTCTGGAAACACCATATATTTT. This encodes CASSQGNSGNTIYF.

CDR3 sequence: CSAREGRAGTEAFF. DNA of the CDR3: TGCAGTGCACGAGAGGGCAGGGCCGGCACTGAAGCTTTCTTT. This rearrangement joins TRBV20-1 to TRBJ1-1, with D possibly being TRBD1 (5 bases). The V end was cut by 6 bases, the J end by 4 bases, with 18 bases between. This CDR3 has 14 residues. Germline CDR1 DFQATT, CDR2 SNEGSKA (reference sequence).

The CDR3 reads CASSITSGITDTQYF. CDR3 in DNA: TGTGCCAGTAGTATAACTAGCGGGATCACAGATACGCAGTATTTT. The rearrangement joins TRBV19 to TRBJ2-3, with TRBD2 identical over 10 bases. Germline lookup yields CDR1 LNHDA and CDR2 SQIVND (reference sequence). This CDR3 is built from 15 residues. The junction had 1 base not matched to a gene; V was cut back by 2 bases and J by 2 bases.

This clonotype was counted only a few times. The chain combines TRBV27 with TRBJ1-2; D is uncertain. V lost 5 bases, J lost 4 bases, and 14 bases lay in between. CDR3 length: 14 residues. CDR1 and CDR2 from the germline V gene are MNHEY and SMNVEV (reference sequence). For the CDR3, the DNA is TGTGCCAGCAGTCCAGCCCCCCCTATCTATGGCTACACCTTC. As protein: CASSPAPPIYGYTF.

Concerning this clonotype itself: A read error may be the cause here, since a much bigger clone is one base away. J is TRBJ2-1 and V is TRBV6-1; D is perhaps TRBD1 or TRBD2 (5 bases each). Per germline, CDR1 MNHNS and CDR2 SASEGT. The germline V and J ends were trimmed by 6 bases and 2 bases, with 17 bases remaining between them. There are 16 residues in the CDR3. CDR3: CASRRVGTKTYNEQFF. The CDR3 DNA follows: TGTGCCAGCAGACGAGTCGGGACCAAGACCTACAATGAGCAGTTCTTC.

Many counts were recorded for this clonotype. V usage is TRBV6-1 and J usage is TRBJ2-2; D is possibly TRBD2 (6 bases). CDR3 length: 15 amino acids. Germline V CDR1 and CDR2: MNHNS, SASEGT. V was clipped by 8 bases and J by 1 base, with 14 bases between them. The chain's CDR3 is CASGLRGENTGELFF. CDR3 coding DNA: TGTGCCAGCGGACTACGGGGAGAGAACACCGGGGAGCTGTTTTTT.

J is TRBJ2-7 and V is TRBV6-1; possible D gene TRBD2, 7 bases. The length of the CDR3 is 13 residues. Per germline, CDR1 MNHNS and CDR2 SASEGT. V shed 10 bases and J shed 2 bases, with 15 bases lying between them. Here the CDR3 DNA reads TGTGCCACCCAGGGGAGGGCAACCTACGAGCAGTACTTC. Translation gives CATQGRATYEQYF.

This clonotype has a handful of counts. This chain's CDR3 is CASSRGHGETLIYEQYF. The DNA of the CDR3 is TGTGCCAGCAGCCGTGGCCACGGGGAGACCCTAATCTACGAGCAGTACTTC. The V call is TRBV5-6, the J call TRBJ2-7; a possible D gene is TRBD2 (5 bases). V was clipped by 4 bases and J by 3 bases, with 23 bases between them. Germline V gives CDR1 SGHDT, CDR2 YYEEEE. The CDR3 is made up of 17 amino acids. The full variable domain, completed using reference TRBV5-6 and TRBJ2-7, is DAGVTQSPTHLIKTRGQQVTLRCSPKSGHDTVSWYQQALGQGPQFIFQYYEEEERQRGNFPDRFSGHQFPNYSSELNVNALLLGDSALYLCASSRGHGETLIYEQYFGPGTRLTVT.

The chain couples TRBV6-2 or TRBV6-3 to TRBJ2-5, with TRBD2 identical over 7 bases. There are 15 residues in the CDR3. The junction had 8 bases not matched to a gene; V was cut back by 7 bases and J by 0 bases. The germline gives CDR1 MNHEY, CDR2 SVGEGT. In DNA, the CDR3 is TGTGCCAGCATACGGGGCGGGAGAGACCAAGAGACCCAGTACTTC. Translated, it gives CASIRGGRDQETQYF.

This clonotype was counted at least ten times. The chain is built from TRBV6-5 and TRBJ2-1; TRBD2 might be the D (5 bases). CDR1 and CDR2 (germline): MNHEY, SVGAGI. The CDR3 consists of 16 residues. V was clipped by 5 bases and J by 4 bases, with 18 bases between them. The CDR3 is CASSTKVGSTYNEQFF. The CDR3 bases are TGTGCCAGCAGTACCAAGGTGGGGAGTACGTACAATGAGCAGTTCTTC.

The J gene is TRBJ2-7, the V gene TRBV28; a weak D match, TRBD2 (5 bases). This CDR3 is 13 amino acids long. V shed 3 bases and J shed 3 bases, with 9 bases lying between them. CDR1 and CDR2 (germline): MDHEN, SYDVKM. CDR3: CASSFNGLYEQYF. In DNA form, the CDR3 reads TGTGCCAGCAGTTTTAACGGACTCTACGAGCAGTACTTC.

Remarks on this clonotype: With a much larger clone just one base away, this may be a read error. CDR3 sequence reads: CASSFYILVGVSADTQYF. The CDR3 nucleotides are TGTGCCAGCAGCTTCTACATCCTAGTGGGCGTAAGCGCAGATACGCAGTATTTT. V is TRBV7-2 and J is TRBJ2-3; D uncertain. The CDR3 covers 18 residues. CDR1 SGHTA and CDR2 FQGNSA come from the germline V gene. V was pared by 3 bases and J by 4 bases, with 23 bases between.

This clonotype occurred many times. This chain uses TRBV5-6 with TRBJ2-5; D not certain. V gave up 3 bases and J gave up 1 base, with 13 bases separating them. Germline CDR1 reads SGHDT; CDR2 reads YYEEEE. The CDR3 runs 15 residues. The chain's CDR3 is CASSSLGGGQETQYF. The DNA for the CDR3 is TGTGCCAGCAGCTCTCTAGGCGGCGGCCAAGAGACCCAGTACTTC.